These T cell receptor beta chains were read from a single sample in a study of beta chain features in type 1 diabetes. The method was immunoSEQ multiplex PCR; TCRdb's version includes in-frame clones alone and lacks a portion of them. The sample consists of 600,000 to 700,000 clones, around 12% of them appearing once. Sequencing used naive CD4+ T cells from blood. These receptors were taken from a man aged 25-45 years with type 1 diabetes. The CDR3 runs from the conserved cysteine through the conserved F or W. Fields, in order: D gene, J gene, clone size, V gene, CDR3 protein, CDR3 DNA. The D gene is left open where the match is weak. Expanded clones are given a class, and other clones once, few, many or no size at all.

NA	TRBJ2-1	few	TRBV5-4	CASSLDSAKQFF	TGTGCCAGCAGCTTAGACTCGGCGAAGCAGTTCTTC
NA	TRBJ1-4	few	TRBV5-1	CASTQDVGREKLFF	TGCGCCAGCACTCAAGACGTCGGTCGGGAAAAACTGTTTTTT
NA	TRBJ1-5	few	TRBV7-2	CASSLVAGYQPQHF	TGTGCCAGCAGCTTAGTGGCAGGGTATCAGCCCCAGCATTTT
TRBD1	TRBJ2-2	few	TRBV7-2	CASTRGQGEAGELFF	TGTGCCAGCACCCGCGGACAGGGGGAGGCCGGGGAGCTGTTTTTT
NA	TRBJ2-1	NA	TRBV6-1	CASLRTAYNEQFF	TGTGCCAGCCTGCGGACAGCCTACAATGAGCAGTTCTTC
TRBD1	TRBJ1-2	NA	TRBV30	CAWSSSDRDYGYTF	TGTGCCTGGAGTTCCAGCGACAGGGACTATGGCTACACCTTC
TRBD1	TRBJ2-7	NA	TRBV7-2	CASSSDGTASSYEQYF	TGTGCCAGCAGCTCGGATGGGACAGCGAGCTCCTACGAGCAGTACTTC
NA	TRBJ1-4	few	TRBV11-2	CASSPTRTAAATNEKLFF	TGTGCCAGCAGCCCAACGCGGACAGCCGCGGCAACTAATGAAAAACTGTTTTTT
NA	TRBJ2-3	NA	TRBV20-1	CSARSQDTQYF	TGCAGTGCTAGATCACAAGATACGCAGTATTTT
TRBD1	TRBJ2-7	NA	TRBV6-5	CASSREGQGAHEQYF	TGTGCCAGCAGCCGAGAGGGACAGGGAGCCCACGAGCAGTACTTC
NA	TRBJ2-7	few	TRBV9	CASSVAESSYEQYF	TGTGCCAGCAGCGTAGCCGAGAGCTCCTACGAGCAGTACTTC
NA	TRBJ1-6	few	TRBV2	CASSEARQYNSPLHF	TGTGCCAGCAGTGAAGCGAGGCAGTATAATTCACCCCTCCACTTT
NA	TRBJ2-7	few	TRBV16	CASSQLPYEQYF	TGTGCCAGCAGCCAATTACCCTACGAGCAGTACTTC
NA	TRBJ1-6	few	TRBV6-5	CATRGPNSYNSPLHF	TGTGCCACACGAGGGCCGAACTCCTATAATTCACCCCTCCACTTT
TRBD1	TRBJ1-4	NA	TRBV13	CASSSSGTGPQKLFF	TGTGCCAGCAGCTCCTCCGGGACAGGTCCTCAAAAACTGTTTTTT
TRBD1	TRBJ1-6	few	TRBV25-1	CASSAPRDRGSYNSPLHF	TGTGCCAGCAGTGCCCCGCGGGACAGGGGTTCGTATAATTCACCCCTCCACTTT
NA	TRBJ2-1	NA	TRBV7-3	CASSLDGGPYNEQFF	TGTGCCAGCAGCTTAGACGGGGGCCCCTACAATGAGCAGTTCTTC
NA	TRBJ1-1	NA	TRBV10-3	CAISEGDTEAFF	TGTGCCATCAGTGAAGGGGACACTGAAGCTTTCTTT
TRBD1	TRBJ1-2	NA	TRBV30	CAWSNRQGFHGYTF	TGTGCCTGGAGTAACCGACAGGGCTTCCATGGCTACACCTTC
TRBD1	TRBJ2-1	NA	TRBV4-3	CASSRRDRFRGGDEQFF	TGCGCCAGCAGCCGACGGGACAGGTTTAGAGGTGGGGATGAGCAGTTCTTC
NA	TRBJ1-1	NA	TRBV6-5	CASRRWESEAFF	TGTGCCAGCCGTCGGTGGGAGTCTGAAGCTTTCTTT
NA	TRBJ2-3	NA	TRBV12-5	CASGWAGTSADTQYF	TGTGCTAGTGGTTGGGCGGGGACATCAGCAGATACGCAGTATTTT
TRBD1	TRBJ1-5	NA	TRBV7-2	CASSPLTGQNQPQHF	TGTGCCAGCAGCCCATTGACAGGGCAAAATCAGCCCCAGCATTTT
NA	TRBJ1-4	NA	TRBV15	CATSRALQGLSTNEKLFF	TGTGCCACCAGCAGAGCACTTCAGGGGTTATCAACTAATGAAAAACTGTTTTTT
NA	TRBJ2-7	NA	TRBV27	CASSYQGSSLYEQYF	TGTGCCAGCAGTTATCAGGGGTCCTCACTCTACGAGCAGTACTTC
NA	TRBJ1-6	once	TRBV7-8	CASSPRISPLHF	TGTGCCAGCAGCCCCCGTATATCACCCCTCCACTTT
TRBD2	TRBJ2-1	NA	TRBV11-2	CASSPRGLAGTSSYNEQFF	TGTGCCAGCAGCCCTCGGGGGCTAGCGGGGACCAGCTCCTACAATGAGCAGTTCTTC
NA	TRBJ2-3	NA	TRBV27	CASSRAGDTQYF	TGTGCCAGCAGTCGGGCGGGAGATACGCAGTATTTT
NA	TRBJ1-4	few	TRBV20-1	CSATWAGGRFF	TGCAGTGCTACTTGGGCCGGTGGAAGATTTTTT
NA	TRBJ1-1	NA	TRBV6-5	CASRRFGEGGTEAFF	TGTGCCAGCAGACGATTCGGGGAGGGCGGAACTGAAGCTTTCTTT
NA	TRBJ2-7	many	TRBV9	CASSVEIGGPNEQYF	TGTGCCAGCAGCGTAGAAATAGGAGGTCCCAACGAGCAGTACTTC
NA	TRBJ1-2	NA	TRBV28	CASSHQQPTRSYTF	TGTGCCAGCAGTCATCAACAACCCACAAGGAGCTACACCTTC
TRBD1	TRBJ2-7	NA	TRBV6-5	CASSNRGYEQYF	TGTGCCAGCAGCAACAGGGGCTACGAGCAGTACTTC
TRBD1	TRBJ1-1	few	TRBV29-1	CSATGGAPDTEAFF	TGCAGCGCTACAGGGGGCGCCCCGGACACTGAAGCTTTCTTT
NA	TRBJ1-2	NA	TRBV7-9	CASSSTKGGRSYGYTF	TGTGCCAGCAGCTCCACAAAGGGGGGCAGGAGCTATGGCTACACCTTC
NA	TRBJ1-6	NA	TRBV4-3	CASSQDLGGDSPLHF	TGCGCCAGCAGCCAGGACCTGGGGGGCGATTCACCCCTCCACTTT
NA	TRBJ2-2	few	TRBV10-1	CASSTGSRELFF	TGCGCCAGCTCCACTGGATCAAGGGAGCTGTTTTTT
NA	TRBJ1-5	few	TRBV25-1	CASSESRSNQPQHF	TGTGCCAGCAGTGAATCTCGTAGCAATCAGCCCCAGCATTTT
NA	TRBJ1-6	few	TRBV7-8	CASSPPARDSPLHF	TGTGCCAGCAGCCCCCCAGCCCGGGATTCACCCCTCCACTTT
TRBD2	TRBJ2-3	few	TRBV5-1	CASSLGLAGEADTQYF	TGCGCCAGCAGCTTGGGACTAGCGGGGGAAGCAGATACGCAGTATTTT
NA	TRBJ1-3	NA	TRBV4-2	CASSQVSEGNTIYF	TGTGCCAGCAGCCAAGTGTCAGAAGGAAACACCATATATTTT
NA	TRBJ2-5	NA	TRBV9	CASSVGGGDSFMWETQYF	TGTGCCAGCAGCGTAGGAGGAGGGGACAGTTTCATGTGGGAGACCCAGTACTTC
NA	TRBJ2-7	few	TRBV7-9	CASSSQGGYEQYF	TGTGCCAGCAGCTCGCAAGGGGGGTACGAGCAGTACTTC
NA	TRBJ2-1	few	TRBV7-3	CASSYDGISYNEQFF	TGTGCCAGCAGTTACGACGGAATCTCCTACAATGAGCAGTTCTTC
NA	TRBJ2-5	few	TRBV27	CASSSPGGQETQYF	TGTGCCAGCAGTTCCCCCGGGGGCCAAGAGACCCAGTACTTC
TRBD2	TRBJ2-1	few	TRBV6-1	CASRGTSGGYNEQFF	TGTGCCAGCAGGGGCACTAGCGGGGGGTACAATGAGCAGTTCTTC
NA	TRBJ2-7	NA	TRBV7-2	CASSLGQNSYEQYF	TGTGCCAGCAGCTTAGGTCAGAACTCCTACGAGCAGTACTTC
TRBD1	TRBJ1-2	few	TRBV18	CASSPPNRDRGLYGYTF	TGTGCCAGCTCACCACCCAATCGGGACAGGGGATTGTATGGCTACACCTTC
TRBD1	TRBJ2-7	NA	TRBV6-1	CASSEGPGGPYEQYF	TGTGCCAGCAGTGAAGGACCAGGGGGACCCTACGAGCAGTACTTC
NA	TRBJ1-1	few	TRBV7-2	CASTTLDRENTEAFF	TGTGCCAGCACCACCTTGGACCGAGAGAACACTGAAGCTTTCTTT
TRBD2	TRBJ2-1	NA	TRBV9	CASSPAAGDYNEQFF	TGTGCCAGCAGCCCAGCAGCGGGGGACTACAATGAGCAGTTCTTC
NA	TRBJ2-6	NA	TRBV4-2	CASSQVLLRDLSGANVLTF	TGTGCCAGCAGCCAAGTTTTACTCAGGGATCTCTCTGGGGCCAACGTCCTGACTTTC
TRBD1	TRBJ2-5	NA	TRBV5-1	CASSRGQVEETQYF	TGCGCCAGCAGCCGTGGACAGGTAGAAGAGACCCAGTACTTC
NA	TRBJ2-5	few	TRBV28	CASGVSRGSQETQYF	TGTGCCAGCGGCGTGTCGAGAGGGAGCCAAGAGACCCAGTACTTC
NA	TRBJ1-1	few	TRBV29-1	CSVETGWNTEAFF	TGCAGCGTTGAAACAGGGTGGAACACTGAAGCTTTCTTT
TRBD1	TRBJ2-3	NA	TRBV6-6	CASSWRQGSTDTQYF	TGTGCCAGCAGTTGGAGACAGGGGAGCACAGATACGCAGTATTTT
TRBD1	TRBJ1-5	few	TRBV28	CASSSRDRGHQPQHF	TGTGCCAGCAGCTCTAGGGACAGGGGACACCAGCCCCAGCATTTT